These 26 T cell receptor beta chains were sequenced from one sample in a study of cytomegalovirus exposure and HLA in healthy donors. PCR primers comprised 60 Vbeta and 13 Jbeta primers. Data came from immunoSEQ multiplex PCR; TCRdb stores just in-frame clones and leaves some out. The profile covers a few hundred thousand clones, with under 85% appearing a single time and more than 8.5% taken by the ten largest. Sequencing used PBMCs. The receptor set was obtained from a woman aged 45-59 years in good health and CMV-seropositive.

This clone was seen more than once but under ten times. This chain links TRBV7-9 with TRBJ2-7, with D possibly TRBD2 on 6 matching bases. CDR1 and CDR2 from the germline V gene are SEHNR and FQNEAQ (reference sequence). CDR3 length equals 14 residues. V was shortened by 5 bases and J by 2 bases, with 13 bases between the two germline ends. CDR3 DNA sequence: TGTGCCAGCAGCATGCGGGGTATAACCTACGAGCAGTACTTC. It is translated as CASSMRGITYEQYF.

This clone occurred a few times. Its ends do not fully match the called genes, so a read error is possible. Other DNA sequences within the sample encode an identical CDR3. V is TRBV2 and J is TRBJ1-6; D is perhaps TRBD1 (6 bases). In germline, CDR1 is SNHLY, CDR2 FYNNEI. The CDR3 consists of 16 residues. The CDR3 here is CASRARPQGQNSPLHF. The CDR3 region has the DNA TGTGCCAGCAGAGCCCGTCCACAGGGCCAAAATTCCCCCCTCCACTTT.

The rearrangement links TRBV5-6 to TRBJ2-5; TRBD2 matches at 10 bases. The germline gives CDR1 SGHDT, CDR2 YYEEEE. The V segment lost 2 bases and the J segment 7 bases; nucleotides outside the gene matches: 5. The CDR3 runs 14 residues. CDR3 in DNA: TGTGCCAGCAGCTTAGCGGGGGGGCCCGGGACCCAGTACTTC. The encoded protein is CASSLAGGPGTQYF.

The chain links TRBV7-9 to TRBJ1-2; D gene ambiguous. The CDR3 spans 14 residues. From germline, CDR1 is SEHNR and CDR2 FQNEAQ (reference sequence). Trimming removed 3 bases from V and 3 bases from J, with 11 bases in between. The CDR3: CASSFISGHYGYTF. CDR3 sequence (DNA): TGTGCCAGCAGCTTTATTAGTGGGCACTATGGCTACACCTTC.

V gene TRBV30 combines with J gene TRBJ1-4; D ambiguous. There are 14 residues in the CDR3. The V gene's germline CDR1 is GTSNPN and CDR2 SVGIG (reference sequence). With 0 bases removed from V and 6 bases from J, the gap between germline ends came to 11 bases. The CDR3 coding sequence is TGTGCCTGGAGTGTTAGGCAAGCGGATGAAAAACTGTTTTTT. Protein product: CAWSVRQADEKLFF.

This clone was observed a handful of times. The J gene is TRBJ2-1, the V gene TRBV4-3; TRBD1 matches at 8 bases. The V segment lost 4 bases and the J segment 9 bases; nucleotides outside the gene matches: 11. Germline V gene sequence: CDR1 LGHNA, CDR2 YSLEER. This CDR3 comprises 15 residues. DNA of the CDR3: TGCGCCAGCAGCCCTTGGACAGGGAGCAACGGTGAGCAGTTCTTC. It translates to CASSPWTGSNGEQFF.

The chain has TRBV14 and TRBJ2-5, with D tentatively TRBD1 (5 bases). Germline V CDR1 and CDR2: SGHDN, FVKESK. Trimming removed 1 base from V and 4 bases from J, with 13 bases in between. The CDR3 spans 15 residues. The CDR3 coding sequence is TGTGCCAGCAGCCAAGGAGGACAAATCCCAGAGACCCAGTACTTC. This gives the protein CASSQGGQIPETQYF.

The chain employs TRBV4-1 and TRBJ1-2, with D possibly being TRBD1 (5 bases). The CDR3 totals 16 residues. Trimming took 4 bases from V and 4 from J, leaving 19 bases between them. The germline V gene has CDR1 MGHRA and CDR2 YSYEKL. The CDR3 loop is CASSPRTQGRGYGYTF. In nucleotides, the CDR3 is TGCGCCAGCAGCCCGCGAACGCAGGGAAGGGGCTATGGCTACACCTTC.

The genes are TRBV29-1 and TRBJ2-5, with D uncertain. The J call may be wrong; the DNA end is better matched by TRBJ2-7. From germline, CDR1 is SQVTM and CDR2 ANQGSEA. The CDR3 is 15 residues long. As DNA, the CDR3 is TGCAGCGTTGACTTCCGAAAAGAAAGCTCCTACGAGCAGTACTTC. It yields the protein CSVDFRKESSYEQYF.

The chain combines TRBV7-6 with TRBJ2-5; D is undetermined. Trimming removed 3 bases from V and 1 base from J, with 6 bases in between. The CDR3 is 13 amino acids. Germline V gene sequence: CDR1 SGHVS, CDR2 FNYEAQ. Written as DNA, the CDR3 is TGTGCCAGCAGCTTGAACTTCCAAGAGACCCAGTACTTC. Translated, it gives CASSLNFQETQYF.

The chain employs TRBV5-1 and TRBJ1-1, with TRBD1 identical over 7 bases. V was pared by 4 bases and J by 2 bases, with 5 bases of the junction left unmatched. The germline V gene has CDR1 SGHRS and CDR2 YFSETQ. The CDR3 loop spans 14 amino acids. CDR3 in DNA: TGCGCCAGCAGCGGCGGACAGGCCAACACTGAAGCTTTCTTT. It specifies CASSGGQANTEAFF.

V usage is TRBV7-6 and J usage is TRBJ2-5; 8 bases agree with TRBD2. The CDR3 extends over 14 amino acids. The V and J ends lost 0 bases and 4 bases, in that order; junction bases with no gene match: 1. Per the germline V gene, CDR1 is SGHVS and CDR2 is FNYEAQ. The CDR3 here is CASSLASGIETQYF. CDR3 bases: TGTGCCAGCAGCTTAGCTAGCGGGATAGAGACCCAGTACTTC.

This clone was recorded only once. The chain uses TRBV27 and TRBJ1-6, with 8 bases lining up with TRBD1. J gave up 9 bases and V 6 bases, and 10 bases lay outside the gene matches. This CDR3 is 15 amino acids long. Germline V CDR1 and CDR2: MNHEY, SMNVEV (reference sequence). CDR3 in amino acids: CASSPTGVTSSPLHF. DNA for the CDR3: TGTGCCAGCAGCCCGACAGGGGTTACGTCTTCACCCCTCCACTTT.

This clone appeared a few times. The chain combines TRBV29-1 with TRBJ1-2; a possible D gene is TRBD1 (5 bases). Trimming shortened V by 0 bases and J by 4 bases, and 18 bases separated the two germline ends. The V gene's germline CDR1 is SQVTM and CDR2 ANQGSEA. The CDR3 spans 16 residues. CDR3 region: CSVEDRGVEGSYGYTF. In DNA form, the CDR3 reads TGCAGCGTTGAAGATAGAGGGGTGGAGGGGTCCTATGGCTACACCTTC.

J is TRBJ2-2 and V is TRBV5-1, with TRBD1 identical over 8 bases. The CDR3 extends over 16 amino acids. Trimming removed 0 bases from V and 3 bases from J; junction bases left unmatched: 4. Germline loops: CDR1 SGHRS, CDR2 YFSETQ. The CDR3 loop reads CASSLAGTGYTGELFF. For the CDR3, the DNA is TGCGCCAGCAGCTTGGCTGGGACAGGCTACACCGGGGAGCTGTTTTTT.

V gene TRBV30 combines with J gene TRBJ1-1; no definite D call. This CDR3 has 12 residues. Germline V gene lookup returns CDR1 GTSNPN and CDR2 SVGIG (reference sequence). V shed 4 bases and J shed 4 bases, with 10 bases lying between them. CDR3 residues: CAWTRGSTEAFF. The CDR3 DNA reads TGTGCCTGGACGAGAGGGAGCACTGAAGCTTTCTTT.

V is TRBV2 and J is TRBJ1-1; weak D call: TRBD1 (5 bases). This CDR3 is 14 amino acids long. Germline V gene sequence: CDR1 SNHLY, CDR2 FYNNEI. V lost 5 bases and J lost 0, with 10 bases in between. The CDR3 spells CASSREGMNTEAFF. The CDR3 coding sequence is TGTGCCAGCAGTCGGGAGGGGATGAACACTGAAGCTTTCTTT.

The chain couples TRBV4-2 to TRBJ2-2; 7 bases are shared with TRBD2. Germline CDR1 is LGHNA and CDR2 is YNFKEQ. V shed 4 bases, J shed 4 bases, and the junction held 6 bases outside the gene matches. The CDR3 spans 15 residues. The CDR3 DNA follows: TGTGCCAGCAGCCCTCGGCGGGGGAGCACCGGGGAGCTGTTTTTT. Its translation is CASSPRRGSTGELFF.

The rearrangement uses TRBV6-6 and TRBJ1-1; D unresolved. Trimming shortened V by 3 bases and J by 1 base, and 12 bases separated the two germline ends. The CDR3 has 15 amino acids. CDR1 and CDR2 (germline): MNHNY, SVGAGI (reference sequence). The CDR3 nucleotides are TGTGCCAGCAGTTATCCACTCGATGCGAACACTGAAGCTTTCTTT. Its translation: CASSYPLDANTEAFF.

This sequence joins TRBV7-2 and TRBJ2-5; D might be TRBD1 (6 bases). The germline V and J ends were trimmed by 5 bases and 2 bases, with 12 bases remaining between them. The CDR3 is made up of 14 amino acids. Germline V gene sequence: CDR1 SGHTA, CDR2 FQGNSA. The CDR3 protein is CASSLDRRQETQYF. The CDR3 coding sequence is TGTGCCAGCAGCCTCGACAGGAGACAAGAGACCCAGTACTTC.

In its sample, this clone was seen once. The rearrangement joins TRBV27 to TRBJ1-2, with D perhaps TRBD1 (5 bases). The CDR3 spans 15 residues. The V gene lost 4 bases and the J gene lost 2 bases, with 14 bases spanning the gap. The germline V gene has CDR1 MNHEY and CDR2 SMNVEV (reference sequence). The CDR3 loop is CASSSTGVPNYGYTF. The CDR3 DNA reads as TGTGCCAGCAGTTCCACGGGGGTCCCCAACTATGGCTACACCTTC.

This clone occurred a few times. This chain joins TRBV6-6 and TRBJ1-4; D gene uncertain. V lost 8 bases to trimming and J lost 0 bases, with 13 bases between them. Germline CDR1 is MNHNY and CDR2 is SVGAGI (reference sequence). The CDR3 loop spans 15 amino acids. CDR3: CASGPPNPTNEKLFF. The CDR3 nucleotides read TGTGCCAGCGGGCCTCCGAATCCAACTAATGAAAAACTGTTTTTT.

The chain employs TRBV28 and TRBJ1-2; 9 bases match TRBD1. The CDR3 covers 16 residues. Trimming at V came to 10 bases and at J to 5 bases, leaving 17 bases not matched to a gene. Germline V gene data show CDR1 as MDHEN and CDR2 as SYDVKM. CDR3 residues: CAIKLPWGQGGYGYTF. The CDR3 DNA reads TGTGCCATCAAACTCCCTTGGGGACAGGGCGGATATGGCTACACCTTC.

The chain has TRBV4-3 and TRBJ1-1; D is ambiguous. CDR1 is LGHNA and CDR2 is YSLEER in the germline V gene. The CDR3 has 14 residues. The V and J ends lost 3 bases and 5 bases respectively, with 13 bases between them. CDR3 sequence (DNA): TGCGCCAGCAGCCAGGACTTCGGTGGGACTGAAGCTTTCTTT. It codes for CASSQDFGGTEAFF.

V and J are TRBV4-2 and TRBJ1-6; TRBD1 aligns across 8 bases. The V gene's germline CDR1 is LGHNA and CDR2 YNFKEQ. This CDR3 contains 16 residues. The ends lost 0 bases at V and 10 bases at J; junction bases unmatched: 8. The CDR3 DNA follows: TGTGCCAGCAGCCAAGAACCGACAGGGGAATACTCACCCCTCCACTTT. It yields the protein CASSQEPTGEYSPLHF.

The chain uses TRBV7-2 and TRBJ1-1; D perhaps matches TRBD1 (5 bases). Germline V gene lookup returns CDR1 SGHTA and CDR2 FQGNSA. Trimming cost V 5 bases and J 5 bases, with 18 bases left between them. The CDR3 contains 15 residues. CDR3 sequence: CASSLGHHRGTEAFF. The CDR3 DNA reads TGTGCCAGCAGCCTAGGACACCACCGAGGGACTGAAGCTTTCTTT. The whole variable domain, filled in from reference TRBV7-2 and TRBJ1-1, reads GAGVSQSPSNKVTEKGKDVELRCDPISGHTALYWYRQSLGQGLEFLIYFQGNSAPDKSGLPSDRFSAERTGGSVSTLTIQRTQQEDSAVYLCASSLGHHRGTEAFFGQGTRLTVV.